The 5 T cell receptor beta chains given below trace back to one sample, sequenced in a study of blood T cell repertoires in COVID-19. Clones were sequenced by immunoSEQ multiplex PCR, and TCRdb holds only the in-frame ones, with some missing. The table includes 200,000 to 250,000 clones, around 84% detected once. The source material was peripheral blood. The receptors come from a woman of 80 years or more with COVID-19, enrolled during active disease.

The J gene is TRBJ1-6, the V gene TRBV4-3; D remains unclear. V was trimmed by 6 bases and J by 4 bases, leaving 13 bases between them. Germline CDR1 is LGHNA and CDR2 is YSLEER. The CDR3 is 15 residues long. The CDR3 DNA follows: TGCGCCAGCAGATCCTCGTCTGTTTATAATTCACCCCTCCACTTT. This translates into CASRSSSVYNSPLHF.

This chain's CDR3 is CASSKTGVNTEAFF. CDR3 nucleotide sequence: TGTGCCAGCTCGAAGACAGGGGTGAACACTGAAGCTTTCTTT. The chain joins TRBV18 to TRBJ1-1, with TRBD1 matching over 8 bases. The J segment lost 0 bases and the V segment lost 6 bases, leaving 3 bases of the junction unmatched. This CDR3 has 14 amino acids. Germline values: CDR1 KGHSH, CDR2 LQKENI.

This clone was counted a few times. The J gene is TRBJ2-5, the V gene TRBV11-2; tentatively, D is TRBD1 (6 bases). Trimming removed 4 bases at V and 7 bases at J, with 10 bases between. CDR1 and CDR2 from the germline V gene are SGHAT and FQNNGV. This CDR3 is 12 amino acids long. CDR3 amino acids: CASSSQGATQYF. In DNA form, the CDR3 reads TGTGCCAGCAGCTCACAGGGCGCGACCCAGTACTTC.

The V and J genes are TRBV4-1 and TRBJ2-5; 13 bases are shared with TRBD2. The CDR3 runs to 15 residues. The J segment lost 5 bases and the V segment lost 1 base, leaving 1 base of the junction unmatched. Per germline, CDR1 MGHRA and CDR2 YSYEKL. As DNA, the CDR3 is TGCGCCAGCAGCCAAGGGGGACTAGCGGGGGAGACCCAGTACTTC. It is translated as CASSQGGLAGETQYF.

The genes are TRBV10-3 and TRBJ1-4; D gene uncertain. The CDR3 covers 18 residues. Trimming cost V 5 bases and J 2 bases, with 21 bases left between them. In germline, CDR1 is ENHRY, CDR2 SYGVKD. CDR3 region: CAISFRPGSSETNEKLFF. Written as DNA, the CDR3 is TGTGCCATCAGTTTTCGTCCGGGTTCCTCCGAGACTAATGAAAAACTGTTTTTT.